This T cell receptor (beta chain) was found in a study of blood T cell repertoires in COVID-19. Turning to the study itself: Acute and convalescent COVID-19 specimens originated in the United States, Italy and Spain. In each case, the material was cDNA or gDNA derived from T cells, B-cell-depleted T cells, or PBMCs.

Original processing notes: It was from reference gene primer amplification that nucleated cell counts were estimated. Some clones are missing from TCRdb's copy, which holds only in-frame ones; the method was immunoSEQ multiplex PCR. That table is the source of V, J and clone size, and D and trimming were worked out from the DNA. In the table there are a few hundred thousand clones, about 86% of which are singletons. The specimen sequenced was peripheral blood. This TCR derives from a man aged 55 to 70 who had recovered from COVID-19.

CDR3: CASSQTSDTDTQYF. CDR3 nucleotide sequence: TGTGCCAGCTCACAGACTAGTGACACAGATACGCAGTATTTT. The chain carries TRBV18 and TRBJ2-3; D might be TRBD2 (6 bases). V was trimmed by 4 bases and J by 2 bases, leaving 10 bases between them. The CDR3 runs to 14 residues. Per the germline V gene, CDR1 is KGHSH and CDR2 is LQKENI. Together with reference TRBV18 and TRBJ2-3, the CDR3 gives the full variable domain: NAGVMQNPRHLVRRRGQEARLRCSPMKGHSHVYWYRQLPEEGLKFMVYLQKENIIDESGMPKERFSAEFPKEGPSILRIQQVVRGDSAAYFCASSQTSDTDTQYFGPGTRLTVL.